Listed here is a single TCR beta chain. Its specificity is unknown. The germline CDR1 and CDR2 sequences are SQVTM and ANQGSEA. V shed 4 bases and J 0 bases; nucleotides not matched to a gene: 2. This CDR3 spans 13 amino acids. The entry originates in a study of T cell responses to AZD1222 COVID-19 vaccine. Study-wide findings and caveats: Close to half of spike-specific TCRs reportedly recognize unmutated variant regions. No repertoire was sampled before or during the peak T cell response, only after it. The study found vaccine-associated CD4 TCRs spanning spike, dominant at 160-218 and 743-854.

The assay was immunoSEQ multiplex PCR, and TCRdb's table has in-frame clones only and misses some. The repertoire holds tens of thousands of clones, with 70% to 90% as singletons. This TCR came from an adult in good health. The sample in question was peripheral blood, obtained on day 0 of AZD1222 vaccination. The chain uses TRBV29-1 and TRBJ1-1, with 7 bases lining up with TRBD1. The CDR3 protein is CSVGGQLNTEAFF. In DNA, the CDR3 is TGCAGCGTTGGGGGACAGTTGAACACTGAAGCTTTCTTT.